This entry lists 12 T cell receptor beta chains sequenced from one sample in a study of blood T cells in healthy people across ages. Alongside a J-beta primer mix, a sample-barcoded 5' primer served in a second PCR lasting roughly 7 to 12 cycles. MiXCR, run by TCRdb on the 5' RACE reads, gives a single entry per CDR3 protein. Among hundreds of thousands of distinct CDR3 sequences, about 30% were seen once, and the ten largest hold about a sixth. The sequenced material came from blood. The receptor set was obtained from a woman aged 80 or older in good health.

V usage is TRBV20-1 and J usage is TRBJ2-4; D is perhaps TRBD2 (6 bases). The J call could be wrong; TRBJ2-5 is a better fit for the DNA end. The CDR3 runs to 12 residues. The V gene's germline CDR1 is DFQATT and CDR2 SNEGSKA (reference sequence). The CDR3 DNA reads as TGCAGTGCTAGAGGACTAGGAGAGACCCAGTACTTC. The encoded protein is CSARGLGETQYF.

This clonotype was recorded at least ten times. The genes are TRBV20-1 and TRBJ2-7, with 8 bases fitting TRBD1. CDR1 DFQATT and CDR2 SNEGSKA come from the germline V gene (reference sequence). The CDR3 is made up of 13 amino acids. V lost 6 bases and J lost 2; bases outside the gene matches: 6. The CDR3 protein is CSALGTGPYEQYF. For the CDR3, the DNA is TGCAGTGCGCTCGGGACAGGACCCTACGAGCAGTACTTC.

The chain recombines TRBV20-1 with TRBJ2-7; D unclear. V was shortened by 5 bases and J by 7 bases, with 18 bases between the two germline ends. There are 13 residues in the CDR3. Per the germline V gene, CDR1 is DFQATT and CDR2 is SNEGSKA (reference sequence). The CDR3 coding sequence is TGCAGTGCTCCAGTCCCGGGTCAAGGAGAGCAGTACTTC. Residues: CSAPVPGQGEQYF.

This clonotype was observed many times. V and J are TRBV14 and TRBJ2-7; D is unresolved. The CDR3 runs 11 residues. The germline V and J ends were trimmed by 0 bases and 3 bases, with 0 bases remaining between them. Germline V gives CDR1 SGHDN, CDR2 FVKESK. The CDR3 loop reads CASSQDYEQYF. The CDR3 DNA is TGTGCCAGCAGCCAAGACTACGAGCAGTACTTC.

This clonotype was recorded at least ten times. This sequence joins TRBV5-1 and TRBJ2-1; 9 bases match TRBD2. Germline V CDR1 and CDR2: SGHRS, YFSETQ. Trimming cost V 6 bases and J 5 bases; bases outside gene matches: 3. CDR3 length equals 13 residues. The CDR3 reads CASMTSGNNEQFF. CDR3 bases: TGCGCCAGCATGACTAGCGGAAACAATGAGCAGTTCTTC.

This clonotype was seen a few times. The CDR3 nucleotides read TGCGCCAGCAGCTACCGGACGGGGGGGAACAATGAGCAGTACTTC. Its protein product is CASSYRTGGNNEQYF. The chain couples TRBV5-1 to TRBJ2-1, with 8 bases fitting TRBD2. The end of the DNA aligns better with TRBJ2-7, so the J call may be wrong. This CDR3 comprises 15 residues. CDR1 is SGHRS, CDR2 YFSETQ, per germline.

This clonotype appeared a single time. A junction end diverges from the germline sequence, so it may reflect a read error. The genes are TRBV7-2 and TRBJ2-5; D perhaps matches TRBD1 (6 bases). Germline V gene lookup returns CDR1 SGHTA and CDR2 FQGNSA. The CDR3 extends over 13 amino acids. The chain's CDR3 is CAGSYRVQETQYF. In DNA, the CDR3 is TGTGCCGGCAGCTACAGGGTCCAAGAGACCCAGTACTTC.

This clonotype was detected only a few times. The chain combines TRBV24-1 with TRBJ2-2; 9 bases match TRBD2. CDR1 and CDR2 from the germline V gene are KGHDR and SFDVKD. V lost 4 bases and J lost 5; bases outside the gene matches: 4. The CDR3 length is 15 residues. The CDR3 bases are TGTGCCACCAGTGAAGCGGGGGGCCCGACCGGGGAGCTGTTTTTT. Its protein is CATSEAGGPTGELFF.

The CDR3 DNA reads as TGCAGTGCTAGAGATAGAGTAAGGGCTAGCGGGAGCACAGATACGCAGTATTTT. Protein product: CSARDRVRASGSTDTQYF. The V call is TRBV20-1, the J call TRBJ2-3; 8 bases map to TRBD2. Germline V gives CDR1 DFQATT, CDR2 SNEGSKA (reference sequence). J was trimmed by 0 bases and V by 0 bases; bases with no gene match: 11. The CDR3 is made up of 18 amino acids.

As to this clonotype: Just one base apart from a much larger clone, this may be a read error. This chain uses TRBV7-2 with TRBJ2-7; 9 bases align to TRBD2. The CDR3 is 15 amino acids. Germline V gene lookup returns CDR1 SGHTA and CDR2 FQGNSA. CDR3 nucleotides: TGTGTCAGCAGTCCACAGCGGGGGGCGATCTACGAGCAGTACTTC. It codes for CVSSPQRGAIYEQYF.

This chain uses TRBV5-1 with TRBJ1-2; 7 bases match TRBD1. V shed 0 bases, J shed 8 bases, and the junction held 4 bases outside the gene matches. CDR1 and CDR2 from the germline V gene are SGHRS and YFSETQ. This CDR3 contains 13 residues. DNA of the CDR3: TGCGCCAGCAGCTTGGCCAACAGGGGCGGCTACACCTTC. Its protein product is CASSLANRGGYTF.

This clonotype has at least ten counts. CDR3 loop: CSAPGGPITDTQYF. The CDR3 coding sequence is TGCAGTGCCCCAGGAGGTCCAATCACAGATACGCAGTATTTT. The V call is TRBV20-1, the J call TRBJ2-3, with D possibly TRBD2 on 5 matching bases. The length of the CDR3 is 14 residues. From germline, CDR1 is DFQATT and CDR2 SNEGSKA (reference sequence). Deletions cut 6 bases from V and 2 bases from J, with 15 bases between.